This T cell receptor (beta chain) stems from a study of CD8 T cells in ankylosing spondylitis. General study points: Disease-associated clones were CD8+ and fairly uncommon in peripheral blood. Disease-linked clones reportedly showed significant enrichment in matched ankylosing spondylitis synovial fluid.

TCRdb passed the 5' RACE reads through MiXCR, listing each CDR3 protein once. The table lists 200,000 to 250,000 distinct CDR3 sequences, 8% to 11% of them singletons, with 21% in the top ten. Looked up from germline, CDR1 is SGHRS and CDR2 is YFSETQ. The CDR3 is 15 amino acids. This clonotype was found many times. Its target is unknown. At one boundary the junction diverges from the germline segment, which might be a read error. The chain is built from TRBV5-1 and TRBJ2-1, with 8 bases that match TRBD1. The receptor was derived from a male donor with ankylosing spondylitis or in good health (not recorded which). The sequencing input was blood, either unsorted or a sorted T cell fraction (not recorded which). The CDR3 spells CASSLGQGTYNEQFF. In DNA, the CDR3 is TGTGCCAGCAGCTTAGGACAGGGTACCTACAATGAGCAGTTCTTC.